One and the same sample provided the 17 T cell receptor beta chains below, sequenced in a study of CD8 T cells in ankylosing spondylitis. Study-level findings and limits: A TCR beta motif made of 7 to 9 highly homologous variants seemed typical of ankylosing spondylitis blood.

MiXCR, run by TCRdb on the 5' RACE reads, gives a single entry per CDR3 protein. Counted here are roughly 700,000 distinct CDR3 sequences, 15% to 20% occurring once; the ten biggest clones make up under 20%. Their antigens remain unidentified. The sample consisted of blood, either unsorted or a sorted T cell fraction (not recorded which). The receptors come from a male donor with ankylosing spondylitis.

This clonotype has at least ten counts. The rearrangement uses TRBV12-3 or TRBV12-4 and TRBJ2-1; either TRBD1 or TRBD2 may fit D (5 bases each). This CDR3 spans 14 amino acids. V was clipped by 1 base and J by 8 bases, with 12 bases between them. CDR3 sequence: CASSLGDPGDEQFF. The DNA for the CDR3 is TGTGCCAGCAGTTTAGGGGACCCCGGCGATGAGCAGTTCTTC.

The chain uses TRBV5-1 and TRBJ2-3, with D possibly TRBD2 on 5 matching bases. Germline CDR1 is SGHRS and CDR2 is YFSETQ. The V and J ends lost 4 bases and 4 bases respectively, with 10 bases between them. This CDR3 is 13 amino acids long. CDR3 bases: TGCGCCAGCAGCACACTAGTCTCAGATACGCAGTATTTT. Protein product: CASSTLVSDTQYF. The complete variable domain, with remaining parts taken from reference TRBV5-1 and TRBJ2-3, reads KAGVTQTPRYLIKTRGQQVTLSCSPISGHRSVSWYQQTPGQGLQFLFEYFSETQRNKGNFPGRFSGRQFSNSRSEMNVSTLELGDSALYLCASSTLVSDTQYFGPGTRLTVL.

This rearrangement joins TRBV29-1 to TRBJ2-7; D may be TRBD1 (6 bases). The CDR3 extends over 11 amino acids. Germline V CDR1 and CDR2: SQVTM, ANQGSEA. CDR3 in DNA: TGCAGACACAGGGAGAGCTACGAGCAGTACTTC. Translated, it gives CRHRESYEQYF.

The rearrangement uses TRBV20-1 and TRBJ2-7, with 7 bases matching TRBD2. CDR1 is DFQATT, CDR2 SNEGSKA, per germline (reference sequence). This CDR3 is built from 13 residues. V trimming: 5 bases; J trimming: 0 bases; junction bases outside the gene matches: 4. CDR3 region: CSARGGDSYEQYF. DNA of the CDR3: TGCAGTGCTCGTGGGGGGGACTCCTACGAGCAGTACTTC.

The chain couples TRBV5-1 to TRBJ1-5, with 7 positions matching TRBD1. CDR3 size: 16 residues. With V trimmed by 3 bases and J by 1 base, 7 bases remained unmatched. CDR1 and CDR2 from the germline V gene are SGHRS and YFSETQ. CDR3 protein: CASSSEPTGSNQPQHF. In DNA, the CDR3 is TGCGCCAGCAGCTCTGAACCGACAGGGAGCAATCAGCCCCAGCATTTT.

This sequence joins TRBV12-3 or TRBV12-4 and TRBJ1-1, with D maybe TRBD1 (6 bases). Trimming took off 6 bases at V and 8 bases at J, with 10 bases between the two ends. This CDR3 has 11 amino acids. The CDR3 bases are TGTGCCAGCAGCCCCGGACAGGAAGCTTTCTTT. It codes for CASSPGQEAFF.

The CDR3 DNA is TGTGCCACCCGATGGCGACGGGACATGTCGACCTCTGGAAACACCATATATTTT. Translation: CATRWRRDMSTSGNTIYF. This chain uses TRBV21-1 with TRBJ1-3; the table's D call, TRBD1, was not checked against the DNA. TRBV21-1 is a pseudogene. The CDR3 is made up of 18 amino acids.

The CDR3, as DNA: TGTGCCACCAGTGGAAGGGAGACAGGGGATAGGAAGCAGTTCTTC. Encoded protein: CATSGRETGDRKQFF. The gene calls are TRBV24-1 and TRBJ2-1, with 8 bases fitting TRBD1. Germline CDR1 and CDR2: KGHDR and SFDVKD. The junction had 13 bases not matched to a gene; V was cut back by 5 bases and J by 11 bases. The CDR3 sequence is 15 residues long.

This clonotype was observed a handful of times. A read error may be the cause here, since a much bigger clone is one base away. The chain carries TRBV7-6 and TRBJ2-1; D call uncertain. Trimming removed 1 base from V and 8 bases from J, with 3 bases in between. The V gene's germline CDR1 is SGHVS and CDR2 FNYEAQ. This CDR3 comprises 11 residues. The CDR3 coding sequence is TGTGCCAGCAGCTTAGACGATGAGCAGTTCTTC. Translated: CASSLDDEQFF. Filled out from reference TRBV7-6 and TRBJ2-1, the complete variable domain reads GAGVSQSPRYKVTKRGQDVALRCDPISGHVSLYWYRQALGQGPEFLTYFNYEAQQDKSGLPNDRFSAERPEGSISTLTIQRTEQRDSAMYRCASSLDDEQFFGPGTRLTVL.

This clonotype was recorded a few times. The J gene is TRBJ2-7, the V gene TRBV2, with 9 bases fitting TRBD1. Germline V CDR1 and CDR2: SNHLY, FYNNEI. The length of the CDR3 is 15 residues. The V and J ends lost 8 bases and 5 bases, in that order; junction bases with no gene match: 13. The CDR3 nucleotides are TGTGCCAGCGCAGGGGGGGGGACAGGGACGGACGAGCAGTACTTC. Translation gives CASAGGGTGTDEQYF. Drawing the rest from reference TRBV2 and TRBJ2-7, the complete variable domain is EPEVTQTPSHQVTQMGQEVILRCVPISNHLYFYWYRQILGQKVEFLVSFYNNEISEKSEIFDDQFSVERPDGSNFTLKIRSTKLEDSAMYFCASAGGGTGTDEQYFGPGTRLTVT.

The sample holds a few counts of this clonotype. The genes are TRBV7-8 and TRBJ2-1; 10 bases agree with TRBD2. The V gene's germline CDR1 is SGHVS and CDR2 FQNEAQ. The CDR3 loop spans 15 amino acids. The junction had 7 bases not matched to a gene; V was cut back by 6 bases and J by 5 bases. This CDR3 reads CASREERGGNNEQFF. The DNA for the CDR3 is TGTGCCAGCAGGGAAGAGCGGGGGGGTAACAATGAGCAGTTCTTC.

This clonotype was counted a few times. This chain connects TRBV24-1 to TRBJ2-3; D is unresolved. The V and J ends lost 4 bases and 4 bases respectively, with 8 bases between them. The CDR3 runs 13 residues. Germline assignment: CDR1 KGHDR and CDR2 SFDVKD. For the CDR3, the DNA is TGTGCCACCAGTGACCCCGGCGCAGATACGCAGTATTTT. Residues: CATSDPGADTQYF.

This clonotype occurred a few times. The chain is built from TRBV6-5 and TRBJ2-5; D unclear. The germline V gene encodes CDR1 MNHEY and CDR2 SVGAGI. V was clipped by 7 bases and J by 7 bases, with 13 bases between them. The CDR3 totals 12 residues. CDR3 in amino acids: CASTSPPGTQYF. The CDR3 nucleotides read TGTGCCAGCACCTCCCCACCAGGGACCCAGTACTTC.

The genes are TRBV12-3 or TRBV12-4 and TRBJ2-5; maybe TRBD1 (5 bases). V lost 4 bases to trimming and J lost 0 bases, with 15 bases between them. The CDR3 has 16 residues. As DNA, the CDR3 is TGTGCCAGCAGTTACGGACAACTGGAGTACCAAGAGACCCAGTACTTC. The encoded protein is CASSYGQLEYQETQYF.

The chain couples TRBV20-1 to TRBJ2-7, with D uncertain. This CDR3 comprises 11 residues. Trimming removed 5 bases from V and 2 bases from J, with 7 bases in between. CDR1 is DFQATT, CDR2 SNEGSKA, per germline (reference sequence). The CDR3 protein is CSAPSTYEQYF. As DNA, the CDR3 is TGCAGTGCTCCTTCCACCTACGAGCAGTACTTC.

There are a few counts of this clonotype. The chain joins TRBV11-2 to TRBJ1-4; the match to TRBD1 covers 7 bases. Germline V gene lookup returns CDR1 SGHAT and CDR2 FQNNGV. V lost 2 bases to trimming and J lost 7 bases; unmatched junction nucleotides: 7. CDR3 length: 15 residues. The CDR3 region is CASSLRDRVLEKLFF. As DNA, the CDR3 is TGTGCCAGCAGCTTACGGGACAGAGTCCTTGAAAAACTGTTTTTT.

This clonotype was seen many times. The CDR3 sequence: CASSLATSTDTQYF. CDR3 in DNA: TGTGCCAGCAGCTTGGCGACTAGTACAGATACGCAGTATTTT. The chain employs TRBV7-9 and TRBJ2-3; D perhaps matches TRBD2 (6 bases). CDR1 and CDR2 (germline): SEHNR, FQNEAQ (reference sequence). The germline V and J ends were trimmed by 3 bases and 3 bases, with 10 bases remaining between them. CDR3 length: 14 residues. Combining the CDR3 with reference TRBV7-9 and TRBJ2-3 gives the whole variable domain DTGVSQNPRHKITKRGQNVTFRCDPISEHNRLYWYRQTLGQGPEFLTYFQNEAQLEKSRLLSDRFSAERPKGSFSTLEIQRTEQGDSAMYLCASSLATSTDTQYFGPGTRLTVL.